Detailed here is one TCR beta chain. This CDR3 has 16 residues. Trimming took 3 bases from V and 6 from J; bases not matched to a gene: 9. Germline CDR1 LGHNA, CDR2 YNFKEQ. The sample belongs to a study of cytomegalovirus exposure and HLA in healthy donors. Amplification used 60 Vbeta primers and 13 Jbeta primers. Assay: immunoSEQ multiplex PCR; the TCRdb copy retains only in-frame clones and omits some. The table records over 85,000 clones, 60% to 80% of them present only once. The chain couples TRBV4-2 to TRBJ2-7; TRBD2 agrees at 12 bases. Sequenced input: PBMCs. The clonotype was recovered from a man aged 35-49 years in good health and CMV-seronegative. The CDR3 bases are TGTGCCAGCAGCCAGAAACTAGCGGGAGGTATCATCGAGCAGTACTTC. Its protein product is CASSQKLAGGIIEQYF.